The 9 T cell receptor beta chains below were found in one sample sequenced in a study of CD8+ T cells in alopecia areata. Investigators isolated RNA and reverse transcribed it into cDNA to act as the sequencing template. Measured with immunoSEQ multiplex PCR; TCRdb has only the in-frame clones, and not every one. The sample yields about 160,000 clones, approximately 87% seen once. Specimen: CD8+ T cells sorted from blood, collected at week 0. Source of these receptors: a human donor with alopecia areata.

The rearrangement joins TRBV11-2 to TRBJ2-4; 7 nucleotides match TRBD2. CDR3 size: 16 residues. The V and J ends lost 3 bases and 1 base, in that order; junction bases with no gene match: 6. CDR1 and CDR2 from the germline V gene are SGHAT and FQNNGV. CDR3 bases: TGTGCCAGCAGCTTCGGGGAGGGAACGGCCAAAAACATTCAGTACTTC. It specifies CASSFGEGTAKNIQYF.

V gene TRBV6-5 combines with J gene TRBJ2-3; 7 nucleotides line up with TRBD2. CDR1 is MNHEY, CDR2 SVGAGI, per germline. The CDR3 covers 14 residues. Germline trimming cut 4 bases from V and 2 bases from J; bases unmatched to any gene: 3. CDR3 DNA: TGTGCCAGCAGTTGGGGGGGGATCACAGATACGCAGTATTTT. Translated, it gives CASSWGGITDTQYF.

The chain uses TRBV2 and TRBJ2-1, with 8 bases matching TRBD2. V lost 8 bases, J lost 7 bases, and 10 bases stayed unmatched. Per the germline V gene, CDR1 is SNHLY and CDR2 is FYNNEI. The CDR3 extends over 14 amino acids. CDR3 coding DNA: TGTGCCAGCTCTTCCGGGACTAGTAGGAATGAGCAGTTCTTC. Its protein is CASSSGTSRNEQFF.

In this sample, this clone turned up a few times. This chain connects TRBV7-9 to TRBJ2-1; D uncertain. V dropped 5 bases and J dropped 4 bases, with 3 bases sitting between them. CDR3 length: 11 residues. The V gene's germline CDR1 is SEHNR and CDR2 FQNEAQ (reference sequence). CDR3 in amino acids: CASSPYNEQFF. The CDR3, as DNA: TGTGCCAGCAGCCCGTACAATGAGCAGTTCTTC.

This sequence joins TRBV7-9 and TRBJ2-1; D is undetermined. The CDR3 has 16 amino acids. Germline assignment: CDR1 SEHNR and CDR2 FQNEAQ (reference sequence). V shed 4 bases and J shed 0 bases, with 13 bases lying between them. The CDR3 protein is CASSSSLSSSYNEQFF. DNA for the CDR3: TGTGCCAGCAGCTCATCTCTCTCGAGCTCCTACAATGAGCAGTTCTTC.

This clone was seen only once. The V call is TRBV29-1, the J call TRBJ1-4; tentatively, D is TRBD1 (5 bases). The germline CDR1 and CDR2 sequences are SQVTM and ANQGSEA. The CDR3 contains 15 residues. V shed 7 bases and J shed 7 bases, with 22 bases lying between them. DNA of the CDR3: TGCAGCGGGACTGGGGGGACCGGGGCTAGTGAAAAACTGTTTTTT. Encoded protein: CSGTGGTGASEKLFF.

The chain recombines TRBV13 with TRBJ1-2, with a weak D call TRBD1 (5 bases). CDR1 PRHDT and CDR2 FYEKMQ come from the germline V gene (reference sequence). The CDR3 has 13 amino acids. With 1 base removed from V and 5 bases from J, the gap between germline ends came to 8 bases. The CDR3 DNA reads as TGTGCCAGCAGCTTAGAAGGGGCTTATGGCTACACCTTC. Translated: CASSLEGAYGYTF.

The chain joins TRBV9 to TRBJ1-2, with D uncertain. This CDR3 contains 13 residues. The germline V and J ends were trimmed by 6 bases and 6 bases, with 15 bases remaining between them. CDR1 and CDR2 from the germline V gene are SGDLS and YYNGEE. CDR3 loop: CASTVGGIDGYTF. As DNA, the CDR3 is TGTGCCAGCACCGTGGGCGGAATCGATGGCTACACCTTC. The full variable domain, in which reference TRBV9 and TRBJ1-2 provide the parts outside the CDR3, is DSGVTQTPKHLITATGQRVTLRCSPRSGDLSVYWYQQSLDQGLQFLIQYYNGEERAKGNILERFSAQQFPDLHSELNLSSLELGDSALYFCASTVGGIDGYTFGSGTRLTVV.

This clone came up once. The DNA of the CDR3 is TGTGCCAGCAGTGTGGGACGTTACAATGAGCAGTTCTTC. Translated: CASSVGRYNEQFF. The chain uses TRBV2 and TRBJ2-1; D may be TRBD1 or TRBD2 (5 bases each). CDR1 is SNHLY and CDR2 is FYNNEI in the germline V gene. Trimming took 4 bases from V and 4 from J, leaving 8 bases between them. This CDR3 region has 13 residues.